This T cell receptor beta chain derives from a study of blood T cell repertoires in COVID-19. Original processing notes: By means of reference gene primer amplification, nucleated cell counts were estimated. The table came from immunoSEQ multiplex PCR; TCRdb's copy has only in-frame clones and leaves some out. That table gives V, J and clone size, and the DNA gave D and trimming. The repertoire has about 300,000 clones, under 90% of them found once; the top ten carry approximately 2.9%. Assignment of participants to cohorts was predicated upon participant-reported clinical history. The CDR3 loop spans 15 amino acids. The germline V gene has CDR1 SEHNR and CDR2 FQNEAQ (reference sequence). The V and J ends lost 1 base and 0 bases respectively, with 7 bases between them.

The source material was PBMCs or T cells enriched from blood (not recorded which). The clonotype originates from a woman between 45 and 60 years old who had been exposed to COVID-19. The rearrangement joins TRBV7-9 to TRBJ1-3; unclear D gene. The CDR3 DNA is TGTGCCAGCAGCTTAGAACAGATCTCTGGAAACACCATATATTTT. It encodes CASSLEQISGNTIYF.